One sample yielded the 10 T cell receptor beta chains listed below, sequenced in a study of cytomegalovirus exposure and HLA in healthy donors. The PCR made use of 60 Vbeta and 13 Jbeta primers. Data came from immunoSEQ multiplex PCR; TCRdb stores just in-frame clones and leaves some out. The repertoire includes approximately 94,000 clones, approximately 76% of them detected once, and under 7% sits in the top ten. The sequenced material came from PBMCs. Receptors originate from a man younger than 40 in good health and CMV-seropositive.

The DNA of the CDR3 is TGTGCCAGTAGTATGGGGGCGCGGACCGGGGAGCTGTTTTTT. It is translated as CASSMGARTGELFF. The chain uses TRBV19 and TRBJ2-2; D is possibly TRBD1 (6 bases). Per germline, CDR1 LNHDA and CDR2 SQIVND (reference sequence). The CDR3 has 14 amino acids. Between the trimmed V and J ends, which lost 3 bases and 5 bases, there was a span of 10 bases.

The genes are TRBV18 and TRBJ2-7, with D possibly being TRBD1 (6 bases). Germline lookup yields CDR1 KGHSH and CDR2 LQKENI. This CDR3 is 14 amino acids long. V lost 4 bases to trimming and J lost 5 bases, with 15 bases between them. Here the CDR3 reads CASSRLGGSDEQYV. The CDR3, as DNA: TGTGCCAGCTCACGCCTAGGGGGTTCGGACGAGCAGTACGTC.

V is TRBV6-5 and J is TRBJ2-2, with 9 bases matching TRBD1. Germline V gene sequence: CDR1 MNHEY, CDR2 SVGAGI. J gave up 2 bases and V 1 base, and 2 bases lay outside the gene matches. The CDR3 contains 16 residues. CDR3: CASSYYRGLNTGELFF. Here the CDR3 DNA reads TGTGCCAGCAGTTACTACAGGGGGCTTAACACCGGGGAGCTGTTTTTT.

The V and J genes are TRBV5-1 and TRBJ1-1; 9 nucleotides agree with TRBD1. Germline assignment: CDR1 SGHRS and CDR2 YFSETQ. The V and J ends lost 6 bases and 5 bases, in that order; junction bases with no gene match: 11. The CDR3 spans 15 residues. DNA of the CDR3: TGCGCCAGCACCCGGGGGGCAGGGACAGGGACTGAAGCTTTCTTT. It translates to CASTRGAGTGTEAFF. The variable domain in full, with the rest retrieved from reference TRBV5-1 and TRBJ1-1, is KAGVTQTPRYLIKTRGQQVTLSCSPISGHRSVSWYQQTPGQGLQFLFEYFSETQRNKGNFPGRFSGRQFSNSRSEMNVSTLELGDSALYLCASTRGAGTGTEAFFGQGTRLTVV.

CDR3 protein: CATSRGRQGNGYTF. The CDR3 DNA sequence: TGTGCCACCAGCAGAGGCCGACAGGGGAATGGCTACACCTTC. The chain recombines TRBV15 with TRBJ1-2, with TRBD1 matching 8 bases. Trimming took 1 base from V and 6 from J; bases not matched to a gene: 4. The CDR3 sequence is 14 residues long. Germline V lookup: CDR1 LNHNV, CDR2 YYDKDF (reference sequence).

Notes on this clone: A read error may account for a junction end that differs from germline. V and J are TRBV7-7 and TRBJ2-1; 7 nucleotides match TRBD1. The CDR3 runs to 13 residues. Germline V gene data show CDR1 as SSHAT and CDR2 as FNYEAQ (reference sequence). In DNA form, the CDR3 reads TGTGCTAGCAGCCCAGGGACAGCGAATGAGCAGTTCTTC. Translated, it gives CASSPGTANEQFF.

With regard to this clone: Different DNA sequences within this sample yield the same CDR3. The chain recombines TRBV5-1 with TRBJ1-1; D is unclear. Trimming stripped 4 bases from V and 2 bases from J, with 12 bases between. Germline CDR1 is SGHRS and CDR2 is YFSETQ. The CDR3 has 14 amino acids. CDR3 protein: CASSPLGGNTEAFF. The CDR3 region has the DNA TGCGCCAGCAGCCCCCTTGGAGGTAACACTGAAGCTTTCTTT. Complete variable domain (other parts from reference TRBV5-1 and TRBJ1-1): KAGVTQTPRYLIKTRGQQVTLSCSPISGHRSVSWYQQTPGQGLQFLFEYFSETQRNKGNFPGRFSGRQFSNSRSEMNVSTLELGDSALYLCASSPLGGNTEAFFGQGTRLTVV.

This clone was counted a single time. This sequence joins TRBV2 and TRBJ1-6, with 9 nucleotides matching TRBD1. There are 13 residues in the CDR3. V trimming: 4 bases; J trimming: 10 bases; junction bases outside the gene matches: 2. CDR1 and CDR2 from the germline V gene are SNHLY and FYNNEI. The CDR3 here is CASSVTGGSPLHF. The CDR3 DNA sequence: TGTGCCAGCAGTGTGACAGGGGGATCACCCCTCCACTTT.

The chain is built from TRBV9 and TRBJ1-1; 7 bases fit TRBD1. V lost 4 bases, J lost 0 bases, and 6 bases stayed unmatched. CDR3 length: 15 amino acids. CDR1 is SGDLS, CDR2 YYNGEE, per germline. The CDR3 DNA reads as TGTGCCAGCAGCCCGCAGGGACAGCTGAACACTGAAGCTTTCTTT. It encodes CASSPQGQLNTEAFF.

This clone appeared a single time. CDR3 in DNA: TGTGCCAGCAGCGCTCCGGGAACAATCGGGGAGCTGTTTTTT. Amino acid sequence: CASSAPGTIGELFF. The chain carries TRBV9 and TRBJ2-2; a possible D gene is TRBD2 (5 bases). CDR1 SGDLS and CDR2 YYNGEE come from the germline V gene. V lost 3 bases, J lost 7 bases, and 13 bases lay in between. This CDR3 is 14 amino acids long. Looking up the rest from reference TRBV9 and TRBJ2-2 gives the full variable domain: DSGVTQTPKHLITATGQRVTLRCSPRSGDLSVYWYQQSLDQGLQFLIQYYNGEERAKGNILERFSAQQFPDLHSELNLSSLELGDSALYFCASSAPGTIGELFFGEGSRLTVL.